This T cell receptor beta chain was recorded in a study of control samples from healthy donors and cancer patients. The length of the CDR3 is 14 residues. V gave up 0 bases and J gave up 6 bases; unmatched junction bases: 4. The V gene's germline CDR1 is SGHAT and CDR2 FQNNGV. The assay was immunoSEQ multiplex PCR, and TCRdb's table has in-frame clones only and misses some. The sample lists roughly 120,000 clones, 85% to 95% occurring once. This TCR derives from a middle-aged man with head and neck cancer. The specimen was PBMCs. J is TRBJ2-7 and V is TRBV11-2; 8 bases line up with TRBD2. The CDR3 sequence: CASSLDRGGIEQYF. CDR3 bases: TGTGCCAGCAGCTTAGATCGGGGGGGGATCGAGCAGTACTTC.